The 26 T cell receptor beta chains listed next were all sequenced from one sample in a study of early T cells in non-severe SARS-CoV-2 infection. TCRdb itself ran the 5' RACE reads through MiXCR, one entry per CDR3 protein. Among around 53,000 distinct CDR3 sequences, approximately 9.8% were seen once, and the ten largest hold 8% to 10%. The material sequenced was whole blood. These receptors were collected from an adult who was a healthcare worker with PCR-confirmed SARS-CoV-2 infection or an uninfected control (not recorded which).

The sample holds many counts of this clonotype. This rearrangement joins TRBV14 to TRBJ2-7; 7 bases agree with TRBD1. V lost 4 bases, J lost 0 bases, and 3 bases stayed unmatched. The CDR3 loop spans 14 amino acids. Germline assignment: CDR1 SGHDN and CDR2 FVKESK. The CDR3 DNA follows: TGTGCCAGCAGCCCCACAGGGGTCTCCTACGAGCAGTACTTC. Translation: CASSPTGVSYEQYF.

Concerning this clonotype itself: This may arise from a read error, as a much more abundant clone is one base away. The V gene is TRBV6-6, the J gene TRBJ2-3; 7 nucleotides align to TRBD2. CDR1 is MNHNY, CDR2 SVGAGI, per germline (reference sequence). CDR3 length: 15 residues. CDR3 sequence: CAGSYREASTDTQYF. The CDR3 coding sequence is TGTGCCGGCAGTTATCGGGAGGCCAGCACAGATACGCAGTATTTT.

This clonotype was counted many times. The J gene is TRBJ2-5, the V gene TRBV9, with a possible D match to TRBD1 (6 bases). Germline values: CDR1 SGDLS, CDR2 YYNGEE. V was cut by 0 bases and J by 0 bases, with 15 bases left in between. The CDR3 has 17 amino acids. The DNA for the CDR3 is TGTGCCAGCAGCGTAGCGTTGGACAGTGATTACCAAGAGACCCAGTACTTC. It translates to CASSVALDSDYQETQYF.

This clonotype was seen many times. The V and J genes are TRBV7-6 and TRBJ2-6; TRBD2 matches at 7 bases. Germline V lookup: CDR1 SGHVS, CDR2 FNYEAQ. This CDR3 contains 19 residues. Trimming took 1 base from V and 0 from J; bases not matched to a gene: 9. CDR3 nucleotides: TGTGCCAGCAGCTTAGGGGAGGGGCCTGCCTACTCTGGGGCCAACGTCCTGACTTTC. Translation: CASSLGEGPAYSGANVLTF. The full variable domain, with the rest looked up from reference TRBV7-6 and TRBJ2-6, is GAGVSQSPRYKVTKRGQDVALRCDPISGHVSLYWYRQALGQGPEFLTYFNYEAQQDKSGLPNDRFSAERPEGSISTLTIQRTEQRDSAMYRCASSLGEGPAYSGANVLTFGAGSRLTVL.

This clonotype was found many times. The rearrangement uses TRBV29-1 and TRBJ2-7; 11 bases are a match to TRBD2. V dropped 5 bases and J dropped 2; count of bases not matched to a gene: 8. From germline, CDR1 is SQVTM and CDR2 ANQGSEA. The length of the CDR3 is 15 residues. In DNA form, the CDR3 reads TGCAGCGTTTCAATAGGACTAGCGGGCACCTACGAGCAGTACTTC. Protein: CSVSIGLAGTYEQYF.

This chain links TRBV6-4 with TRBJ2-3; unclear D gene. CDR3 length: 13 amino acids. Germline values: CDR1 MRHNA, CDR2 SNTAGT. Trimming removed 0 bases from V and 3 bases from J, with 4 bases in between. CDR3 DNA sequence: TGTGCCAGCAGTGACTCGGAGACAGATACGCAGTATTTT. Translating it yields CASSDSETDTQYF.

The genes are TRBV5-6 and TRBJ1-5; the D is unclear. V lost 0 bases to trimming and J lost 6 bases, with 4 bases between them. The CDR3 consists of 12 residues. Germline values: CDR1 SGHDT, CDR2 YYEEEE. The CDR3 DNA sequence: TGTGCCAGCAGCTTGGCTGGTCAGCCCCAGCATTTT. Translated: CASSLAGQPQHF.

V gene TRBV29-1 combines with J gene TRBJ1-2, with D maybe TRBD1 (5 bases). Germline lookup yields CDR1 SQVTM and CDR2 ANQGSEA. The CDR3 has 14 residues. Trimming took 3 bases from V and 4 from J, leaving 15 bases between them. The CDR3 spells CSVDGAGLLYGYTF. The CDR3 DNA sequence: TGCAGCGTTGATGGGGCAGGCCTTCTCTATGGCTACACCTTC.

This clonotype has more than one count but fewer than ten. The chain has TRBV29-1 and TRBJ2-2, with D tentatively TRBD1 (5 bases). CDR1 and CDR2 from the germline V gene are SQVTM and ANQGSEA. V was shortened by 4 bases and J by 6 bases, with 9 bases between the two germline ends. The CDR3 sequence is 12 residues long. For the CDR3, the DNA is TGCAGCGTTGTACAGGCTTCCGGGGAGCTGTTTTTT. Protein sequence: CSVVQASGELFF.

Ten or more counts support this clonotype. The rearrangement uses TRBV30 and TRBJ2-7, with TRBD1 as a possible D gene (8 bases). Germline CDR1 is GTSNPN and CDR2 is SVGIG (reference sequence). The CDR3 extends over 11 amino acids. CDR3 sequence reads: CSAGDRYEQYF. The CDR3 DNA is TGTTCTGCGGGGGACAGGTACGAGCAGTACTTC.

The DNA of the CDR3 is TGCAGCGTTGATCGGGGAGGCACAGATACGCAGTATTTT. Translation gives CSVDRGGTDTQYF. The chain employs TRBV29-1 and TRBJ2-3; TRBD2 might be the D (5 bases). The CDR3 runs to 13 residues. Deletions cut 3 bases from V and 1 base from J, with 8 bases between. CDR1 and CDR2 (germline): SQVTM, ANQGSEA.

This rearrangement joins TRBV20-1 to TRBJ2-3; 7 bases fit TRBD2. The germline V gene has CDR1 DFQATT and CDR2 SNEGSKA (reference sequence). Trimming cost V 7 bases and J 4 bases; bases outside gene matches: 5. The CDR3 runs 12 residues. The CDR3 region has the DNA TGCAGTGGGGGGGGTAGAGCAGATACGCAGTATTTT. The encoded protein is CSGGGRADTQYF.

This clonotype was found many times. V is TRBV20-1 and J is TRBJ2-1; the match to TRBD2 covers 8 bases. CDR1 and CDR2 from the germline V gene are DFQATT and SNEGSKA (reference sequence). CDR3 length: 16 amino acids. V lost 6 bases, J lost 1 base, and 11 bases stayed unmatched. This chain's CDR3 is CSANPSLAGSYNEQFF. CDR3 in DNA: TGCAGTGCCAACCCCTCCTTAGCGGGATCCTACAATGAGCAGTTCTTC.

This clonotype came up many times. The chain couples TRBV11-2 to TRBJ2-1; a weak D match, TRBD2 (6 bases). Trimming took 4 bases from V and 2 from J, leaving 15 bases between them. CDR3 length: 16 residues. The germline V gene encodes CDR1 SGHAT and CDR2 FQNNGV. In DNA form, the CDR3 reads TGTGCCAGCAGCTCGGGAGATCCCACGGCCTACAATGAGCAGTTCTTC. It yields the protein CASSSGDPTAYNEQFF. The entire variable domain, with the rest obtained from reference TRBV11-2 and TRBJ2-1, is as follows: EAGVAQSPRYKIIEKRQSVAFWCNPISGHATLYWYQQILGQGPKLLIQFQNNGVVDDSQLPKDRFSAERLKGVDSTLKIQPAKLEDSAVYLCASSSGDPTAYNEQFFGPGTRLTVL.

This clonotype was recorded many times. The rearrangement joins TRBV4-1 to TRBJ2-1; D gene uncertain. Looked up from germline, CDR1 is MGHRA and CDR2 is YSYEKL. Trimming pared 2 bases from V and 0 bases from J, leaving 11 bases between. The CDR3 runs 16 residues. CDR3 DNA: TGCGCCAGCAGCCAACTGGCGGAGAGCTCCTACAATGAGCAGTTCTTC. It translates to CASSQLAESSYNEQFF.

This clonotype occurred many times. V and J are TRBV12-3 or TRBV12-4 and TRBJ1-1; a weak D match, TRBD1 (6 bases). The V gene lost 8 bases and the J gene lost 10 bases, with 14 bases spanning the gap. This CDR3 has 11 amino acids. The CDR3 DNA reads as TGTGCCAGCGTCAAACAGGGAAGAGCTTTCTTT. Its protein is CASVKQGRAFF.

This clonotype has at least ten counts. This sequence joins TRBV7-6 and TRBJ2-1; a possible D gene is TRBD2 (5 bases). CDR3 length equals 14 residues. Germline loops: CDR1 SGHVS, CDR2 FNYEAQ. Trimming stripped 6 bases from V and 5 bases from J, with 14 bases between. The CDR3 DNA sequence: TGTGCCAGCAGGGTTACGCTAGCCAACAATGAGCAGTTCTTC. The encoded protein is CASRVTLANNEQFF. The full variable domain, in which reference TRBV7-6 and TRBJ2-1 provide the parts outside the CDR3, is GAGVSQSPRYKVTKRGQDVALRCDPISGHVSLYWYRQALGQGPEFLTYFNYEAQQDKSGLPNDRFSAERPEGSISTLTIQRTEQRDSAMYRCASRVTLANNEQFFGPGTRLTVL.

This clonotype showed up just a few times. The chain recombines TRBV29-1 with TRBJ2-5; the D gene is possibly TRBD2 (5 bases). V was trimmed by 7 bases and J by 1 base, leaving 16 bases between them. Per the germline V gene, CDR1 is SQVTM and CDR2 is ANQGSEA. This CDR3 is 14 amino acids long. CDR3 loop: CSAYTPDSQETQYF. CDR3 sequence (DNA): TGCAGCGCATACACCCCGGACTCCCAAGAGACCCAGTACTTC.

For this clonotype: A clone one base away is much larger, so this may be a read error. The chain recombines TRBV7-8 with TRBJ1-3, with D uncertain. This CDR3 spans 12 amino acids. Germline V gene lookup returns CDR1 SGHVS and CDR2 FQNEAQ. This CDR3 reads CASSLSGNSIYF. In DNA form, the CDR3 reads TGTGCCAGCAGCCTGTCTGGAAACTCCATATATTTT.

The chain joins TRBV20-1 to TRBJ1-2, with no clear D. Trimming took 2 bases from V and 7 from J, leaving 14 bases between them. The germline gives CDR1 DFQATT, CDR2 SNEGSKA (reference sequence). The CDR3 runs 13 residues. CDR3 in amino acids: CSARNKGPLGYTF. The CDR3 nucleotides are TGCAGTGCTAGAAACAAGGGCCCCCTTGGCTACACCTTC.

The V and J genes are TRBV20-1 and TRBJ2-3, with a weak D call TRBD2 (6 bases). This CDR3 comprises 14 residues. V shed 1 base and J shed 2 bases, with 10 bases lying between them. Germline V lookup: CDR1 DFQATT, CDR2 SNEGSKA (reference sequence). In DNA form, the CDR3 reads TGCAGTGCTAGAGGGACTACCCTCACAGATACGCAGTATTTT. Its protein is CSARGTTLTDTQYF.

The gene calls are TRBV9 and TRBJ1-2; weak D call: TRBD1 (5 bases). The CDR3 runs to 16 residues. The germline V gene encodes CDR1 SGDLS and CDR2 YYNGEE. V was pared by 4 bases and J by 5 bases, with 21 bases between. The CDR3 spells CASSPSGTMSLYGYTF. As DNA, the CDR3 is TGTGCCAGCAGCCCCTCCGGGACTATGTCCCTTTATGGCTACACCTTC. Complete variable domain (other parts from reference TRBV9 and TRBJ1-2): DSGVTQTPKHLITATGQRVTLRCSPRSGDLSVYWYQQSLDQGLQFLIQYYNGEERAKGNILERFSAQQFPDLHSELNLSSLELGDSALYFCASSPSGTMSLYGYTFGSGTRLTVV.

In its sample, this clonotype was seen many times. V and J are TRBV27 and TRBJ1-1; D is perhaps TRBD1 (5 bases). The V gene lost 6 bases and the J gene lost 10 bases, with 21 bases spanning the gap. This CDR3 comprises 14 residues. Germline CDR1 MNHEY, CDR2 SMNVEV (reference sequence). CDR3 in DNA: TGTGCCAGCAGAATCAAGGCCGGGACCCGGATAGCTTTCTTT. This translates into CASRIKAGTRIAFF.

This sequence joins TRBV10-3 and TRBJ1-1; D ambiguous. V was pared by 5 bases and J by 10 bases, with 17 bases between. CDR1 and CDR2 (germline): ENHRY, SYGVKD. This CDR3 is 13 amino acids long. The CDR3 coding sequence is TGTGCCATCAGTTTTGATCCACCAACCCCAGCTTTCTTT. This encodes CAISFDPPTPAFF.

This clonotype was counted only a few times. The CDR3 loop reads CAWSRLVMNTEAFF. The CDR3, as DNA: TGTGCCTGGAGCCGACTGGTGATGAACACTGAAGCTTTCTTT. This sequence joins TRBV30 and TRBJ1-1; unclear D gene. Germline values: CDR1 GTSNPN, CDR2 SVGIG (reference sequence). Trimming removed 3 bases from V and 0 bases from J, with 11 bases in between. This CDR3 is built from 14 residues.

The sample holds many counts of this clonotype. This chain uses TRBV20-1 with TRBJ2-7, with 7 positions matching TRBD1. The CDR3 covers 14 residues. Looked up from germline, CDR1 is DFQATT and CDR2 is SNEGSKA (reference sequence). Trimming removed 1 base from V and 5 bases from J; junction bases left unmatched: 8. CDR3 sequence (DNA): TGCAGTGCTAGAGGTTTACAGGGGATACACGAGCAGTACTTC. This translates into CSARGLQGIHEQYF.